This TCR beta chain was sequenced in a study of T cells expressing NK-cell markers (dated by TCRdb to 2020 to 2021). About the investigation overall: Roughly 8 donors provided sorted CD3+CD56+NKG2C+, CD3+CD56+NKG2C- and CD3+CD56-NKG2C+ T-cell subsets, whose TCR beta-chain repertoires were profiled. Seven of the eight sequenced donors were HCMV-seropositive and one was HCMV-seronegative. All eight donors whose samples were sequenced were randomly selected healthy volunteers, three of them men and five women. Illumina HiSeq 2000/2500, MiSeq or NextSeq was used to sequence libraries as 2 x 150 bp reads.

For this clonotype: There is no known antigen for this receptor.

Sequencing was carried out with an Illumina HiSeq 2000. The TCR beta cDNA libraries were made using 5'RACE template switching, a step that added both a universal primer site and unique molecular identifiers. cDNA synthesis was primed from the TCR beta constant segment, followed by two successive PCR amplification steps. The authors' pipeline ran thus. Reads were demultiplexed and grouped by UMI with MIGEC, and clonotypes were assembled and quantified with MiTCR. Only TCR cDNA sequences supported by at least two reads were kept to exclude erroneous sequences. The tcR package was used for downstream repertoire analysis, with clonotypes matched between fractions based on CDR3 nucleotide sequence plus V segment. VDJmatch was used to annotate antigen specificity against VDJdb, with one amino acid substitution in CDR3 permitted. Each CDR3 protein sequence appears as one entry after TCRdb reprocessed the reads, and no DNA is included. TCRdb's processing, not the authors' own work, is the source of the V and J calls. For this sample, the table gives 550,000 to 600,000 distinct CDR3 sequences. Roughly 3.4% of the sample is in the top ten clones.

A commercial ELISA kit detecting HCMV-specific IgG in serum was used to determine HCMV serostatus. Peripheral blood mononuclear cells were isolated from blood by Ficoll density gradient centrifugation. The CDR3 runs 17 amino acids, cysteine and phenylalanine included. DNA is not recorded here. The germline V gene provides CDR1 SGHAT and CDR2 FQNNGV. Overall study outcomes, separate from this receptor: Those dominant clonotypes were again the most abundant among CD3+CD56-NKG2C+ cells in four donors, at about 28.3-65%. Whether the expanded NKG2C-expressing T cell clones were specific for HCMV antigens was left unclear. In more than 5 donors, the dominant CD3+CD56+NKG2C+ clonotypes were found to rank among the top 10 CD8+ clonotypes and to make up about 1.0-7.5% of CD8+ T cells.

The receptor comes from a man younger than 35 in good health. Donor details come from another sample of the same person, matched by shared clones. The rearranged chain carries TRBV11-2 and TRBJ2-1; TCRdb's assignment of TRBD2 cannot be checked, as there is no DNA. Sequencing was done on a sample of blood T cells: a sorted CD56 or NKG2C T cell subset, CD4+ or CD8+ T cells, or bulk PBMC T cells (not recorded which). CDR3 region: CASSLDLAGEVNNEQFF.